This TCR beta chain was obtained from a study of blood T cells in healthy people across ages. About the study: In model experiments, template switching was able to capture about one barcoded beta molecule for every two T cells that were present.

Germline assignment: CDR1 SGHTA and CDR2 FQGNSA. CDR3 length: 14 residues. The germline V and J ends were trimmed by 3 bases and 8 bases, with 13 bases remaining between them. Primers used in a second PCR of roughly 6 to 12 cycles were a sample-barcoded 5' primer and a J-beta primer mix. TCRdb re-derived calls from the 5' RACE reads in MiXCR, one entry per CDR3 protein. This sample has 650,000 to 1,000,000 distinct CDR3 sequences, with around 50% found just once. Material: blood. The V and J genes are TRBV7-2 and TRBJ1-4, with D unresolved. This sequence originates from an elderly man in good health. The CDR3 DNA sequence: TGTGCCAGCAGCTTGGTGGTCAAAGAAGAAAAACTGTTTTTT. Translated: CASSLVVKEEKLFF.